What follows are 6 T cell receptor beta chains derived from one specimen sequenced in a study of CD8 T cells in Susac syndrome. The RNA input was about 0.45 to 1 ug, and it was reverse transcribed with random hexamers. TCRdb re-called the immunoSEQ multiplex PCR reads with MiXCR, one entry per CDR3 protein. This table holds some 260,000 distinct CDR3 sequences, about 85% found once. Source material: CD8+ T cells from PBMCs. These receptors all come from a human donor with multiple sclerosis.

The chain links TRBV6-5 to TRBJ2-7; D unclear. V lost 0 bases to trimming and J lost 7 bases, with 4 bases between them. The CDR3 length is 11 residues. Germline-derived CDR1 and CDR2 are MNHEY and SVGAGI. CDR3 nucleotide sequence: TGTGCCAGCAGTTACTCGAAGGAGCAGTACTTC. This translates into CASSYSKEQYF.

This sequence joins TRBV4-1 and TRBJ2-3; TRBD2 aligns across 8 bases. The CDR3 length is 16 residues. The germline V gene has CDR1 MGHRA and CDR2 YSYEKL. J was trimmed by 0 bases and V by 2 bases; bases with no gene match: 4. As DNA, the CDR3 is TGCGCCAGCAGCCAACCTAGCGGGTCTAGCACAGATACGCAGTATTTT. This sequence encodes CASSQPSGSSTDTQYF.

This chain connects TRBV27 to TRBJ2-7, with D possibly being TRBD2 (6 bases). Germline V CDR1 and CDR2: MNHEY, SMNVEV (reference sequence). Trimming pared 6 bases from V and 3 bases from J, leaving 12 bases between. This CDR3 has 13 residues. DNA of the CDR3: TGTGCCAGCAGGAAGGGACTTTTCTACGAGCAGTACTTC. As protein: CASRKGLFYEQYF.

This clonotype is a singleton in its sample. The rearrangement links TRBV13 to TRBJ2-1; D not certain. With 5 bases removed from V and 7 bases from J, the gap between germline ends came to 9 bases. The CDR3 is made up of 12 amino acids. Germline V gives CDR1 PRHDT, CDR2 FYEKMQ (reference sequence). The CDR3 region has the DNA TGTGCCAGCAGCATAATGGGTAATGAGCAGTTCTTC. This gives the protein CASSIMGNEQFF.

This clonotype was counted a few times. V and J are TRBV9 and TRBJ2-7, with unresolved D. Germline-derived CDR1 and CDR2 are SGDLS and YYNGEE. The CDR3 totals 14 residues. Between the trimmed V and J ends, which lost 4 bases and 7 bases, there was a span of 18 bases. CDR3 DNA sequence: TGTGCCAGCAGCCCCTATTTCGCTGCTCGGGAGCAGTACTTC. This encodes CASSPYFAAREQYF.

This chain links TRBV28 with TRBJ2-7; D uncertain. V was clipped by 3 bases and J by 2 bases, with 11 bases between them. The CDR3 length is 14 residues. Germline-derived CDR1 and CDR2 are MDHEN and SYDVKM. CDR3 DNA sequence: TGTGCCAGCAGTTTTACAGAGGACCCCTACGAGCAGTACTTC. It yields the protein CASSFTEDPYEQYF.